Presented here are 15 T cell receptor beta chains from one specimen sequenced in a study of control samples from healthy donors and cancer patients. Sequencing used immunoSEQ multiplex PCR; TCRdb keeps in-frame clones, though not all of them. This table has around 110,000 clones, over 90% appearing once. The sample comprised blood. Receptor source: a man aged 25-40 years in good health.

This sequence joins TRBV2 and TRBJ2-1; 7 bases match TRBD2. The CDR3 has 13 residues. The germline gives CDR1 SNHLY, CDR2 FYNNEI. After removal of 8 bases from V and 9 bases from J, the junction contained 10 bases not matched to a gene. The CDR3 region has the DNA TGTGCCAGCGCGGGCAGGGAGGGGAGTGAGCAGTTCTTC. The encoded protein is CASAGREGSEQFF. Looking up the rest from reference TRBV2 and TRBJ2-1 gives the full variable domain: EPEVTQTPSHQVTQMGQEVILRCVPISNHLYFYWYRQILGQKVEFLVSFYNNEISEKSEIFDDQFSVERPDGSNFTLKIRSTKLEDSAMYFCASAGREGSEQFFGPGTRLTVL.

V usage is TRBV5-4 and J usage is TRBJ2-1; D ambiguous. V lost 0 bases and J 5 bases, leaving 6 bases between the germline ends. Germline lookup yields CDR1 SGHNT and CDR2 YYREEE (reference sequence). The CDR3 is made up of 13 amino acids. CDR3 sequence (DNA): TGTGCCAGCAGCTTGGACTCACACAATGAGCAGTTCTTC. Its protein is CASSLDSHNEQFF.

The chain carries TRBV12-5 and TRBJ1-1, with D uncertain. The CDR3 length is 14 residues. V shed 5 bases and J shed 0 bases, with 10 bases lying between them. CDR1 LGHNT and CDR2 FRNRAP come from the germline V gene. The CDR3, as DNA: TGTGCTAGTGGTCCTGAGTGGATGAACACTGAAGCTTTCTTT. Residues: CASGPEWMNTEAFF.

This clone appeared a single time. The V gene is TRBV5-1, the J gene TRBJ1-5, with a tentative D call TRBD1 (5 bases). CDR1 is SGHRS, CDR2 YFSETQ, per germline. This CDR3 is built from 14 residues. V was pared by 0 bases and J by 6 bases, with 10 bases between. CDR3 sequence (DNA): TGCGCCAGCAGCTTGGGAGGGGATACTCAGCCCCAGCATTTT. Amino acid sequence: CASSLGGDTQPQHF.

The V gene is TRBV23-1, the J gene TRBJ1-4; D not certain. TRBV23-1 is marked as an open reading frame, function uncertain. The CDR3 has 17 residues. The V and J ends lost 2 bases and 6 bases respectively, with 19 bases between them. The CDR3 loop is CASSQGLDQGPDEKLFF. The CDR3 bases are TGCGCCAGCAGTCAAGGGTTGGATCAAGGGCCGGATGAAAAACTGTTTTTT.

This sequence joins TRBV6-1 and TRBJ2-7, with a tentative D call TRBD2 (6 bases). Germline V CDR1 and CDR2: MNHNS, SASEGT. The CDR3 runs 18 residues. V was pared by 4 bases and J by 7 bases, with 29 bases between. The CDR3 DNA reads as TGTGCCAGCAGTGTTGCCCGGGACTCCCTCAGCGATGGGGAAGAGCAGTACGTC. Translation gives CASSVARDSLSDGEEQYV.

The chain carries TRBV25-1 and TRBJ2-5, with D possibly being TRBD1 (6 bases). Germline CDR1 reads MGHDK; CDR2 reads SYGVNS. V was shortened by 3 bases and J by 1 base, with 12 bases between the two germline ends. There are 15 residues in the CDR3. In nucleotides, the CDR3 is TGTGCCAGCAGTGATCCTACAGGGATCCAAGAGACCCAGTACTTC. It is translated as CASSDPTGIQETQYF.

V is TRBV5-4 and J is TRBJ2-1; no clear D. V lost 6 bases and J lost 8, with 9 bases in between. This CDR3 spans 11 amino acids. CDR1 and CDR2 (germline): SGHNT, YYREEE (reference sequence). The CDR3 spells CASIFSHEQFF. CDR3 nucleotide sequence: TGTGCCAGCATCTTTTCCCATGAGCAGTTCTTC. Looking up the rest from reference TRBV5-4 and TRBJ2-1 gives the full variable domain: ETGVTQSPTHLIKTRGQQVTLRCSSQSGHNTVSWYQQALGQGPQFIFQYYREEENGRGNFPPRFSGLQFPNYSSELNVNALELDDSALYLCASIFSHEQFFGPGTRLTVL.

The rearrangement uses TRBV4-1 and TRBJ2-2, with 9 bases identical to TRBD1. The CDR3 has 16 amino acids. V lost 4 bases and J lost 5; bases outside the gene matches: 8. Germline-derived CDR1 and CDR2 are MGHRA and YSYEKL. The CDR3 protein is CASSLYPGTGTGELFF. The CDR3 coding sequence is TGCGCCAGCAGCCTTTACCCCGGGACAGGGACCGGGGAGCTGTTTTTT.

The table lists this clone with a count of one. The chain employs TRBV4-2 and TRBJ2-4; D tentatively reads TRBD1 or TRBD2 (5 bases each). Germline CDR1 and CDR2: LGHNA and YNFKEQ. V dropped 3 bases and J dropped 0 bases, with 15 bases sitting between them. The CDR3 is 17 residues long. CDR3: CASSQGDSTLAKNIQYF. CDR3 DNA sequence: TGTGCCAGCAGCCAGGGAGACAGTACCTTAGCCAAAAACATTCAGTACTTC.

This rearrangement joins TRBV25-1 to TRBJ2-2; D possibly matches TRBD1 or TRBD2 (6 bases each). V was cut by 1 base and J by 1 base, with 16 bases left in between. This CDR3 contains 18 residues. CDR1 and CDR2 from the germline V gene are MGHDK and SYGVNS. In DNA, the CDR3 is TGTGCCAGCAGTGAATTAGTAAGGAAGGGGGGGAACACCGGGGAGCTGTTTTTT. Its protein is CASSELVRKGGNTGELFF.

This chain links TRBV19 with TRBJ1-2; no firm D call. Trimming took 3 bases from V and 11 from J, leaving 10 bases between them. Looked up from germline, CDR1 is LNHDA and CDR2 is SQIVND (reference sequence). The CDR3 is 11 amino acids. This chain's CDR3 is CASSIRSTYTF. The CDR3 nucleotides are TGTGCCAGTAGTATCAGGTCGACATACACCTTC.

The CDR3 reads CASSYSGAYTEAFF. CDR3 in DNA: TGTGCCAGCAGTTACTCGGGAGCTTACACTGAAGCTTTCTTT. The chain combines TRBV6-6 with TRBJ1-1; D not resolved. With 0 bases removed from V and 3 bases from J, the gap between germline ends came to 8 bases. The CDR3 extends over 14 amino acids. Germline V gene lookup returns CDR1 MNHNY and CDR2 SVGAGI (reference sequence).

J is TRBJ1-1 and V is TRBV18; D uncertain. V shed 3 bases and J shed 1 base, with 15 bases lying between them. The CDR3 consists of 16 residues. The germline gives CDR1 KGHSH, CDR2 LQKENI. The CDR3 is CASSPLQALQNTEAFF. CDR3 DNA: TGTGCCAGCTCACCGCTCCAAGCCCTACAGAACACTGAAGCTTTCTTT.

This clone was counted a single time. The chain has TRBV6-5 and TRBJ1-1, with D unclear. The CDR3 has 13 residues. V was trimmed by 7 bases and J by 1 base, leaving 10 bases between them. CDR1 and CDR2 from the germline V gene are MNHEY and SVGAGI. In DNA form, the CDR3 reads TGTGCCAGCACCACCAGGCGGAACACTGAAGCTTTCTTT. It yields the protein CASTTRRNTEAFF.